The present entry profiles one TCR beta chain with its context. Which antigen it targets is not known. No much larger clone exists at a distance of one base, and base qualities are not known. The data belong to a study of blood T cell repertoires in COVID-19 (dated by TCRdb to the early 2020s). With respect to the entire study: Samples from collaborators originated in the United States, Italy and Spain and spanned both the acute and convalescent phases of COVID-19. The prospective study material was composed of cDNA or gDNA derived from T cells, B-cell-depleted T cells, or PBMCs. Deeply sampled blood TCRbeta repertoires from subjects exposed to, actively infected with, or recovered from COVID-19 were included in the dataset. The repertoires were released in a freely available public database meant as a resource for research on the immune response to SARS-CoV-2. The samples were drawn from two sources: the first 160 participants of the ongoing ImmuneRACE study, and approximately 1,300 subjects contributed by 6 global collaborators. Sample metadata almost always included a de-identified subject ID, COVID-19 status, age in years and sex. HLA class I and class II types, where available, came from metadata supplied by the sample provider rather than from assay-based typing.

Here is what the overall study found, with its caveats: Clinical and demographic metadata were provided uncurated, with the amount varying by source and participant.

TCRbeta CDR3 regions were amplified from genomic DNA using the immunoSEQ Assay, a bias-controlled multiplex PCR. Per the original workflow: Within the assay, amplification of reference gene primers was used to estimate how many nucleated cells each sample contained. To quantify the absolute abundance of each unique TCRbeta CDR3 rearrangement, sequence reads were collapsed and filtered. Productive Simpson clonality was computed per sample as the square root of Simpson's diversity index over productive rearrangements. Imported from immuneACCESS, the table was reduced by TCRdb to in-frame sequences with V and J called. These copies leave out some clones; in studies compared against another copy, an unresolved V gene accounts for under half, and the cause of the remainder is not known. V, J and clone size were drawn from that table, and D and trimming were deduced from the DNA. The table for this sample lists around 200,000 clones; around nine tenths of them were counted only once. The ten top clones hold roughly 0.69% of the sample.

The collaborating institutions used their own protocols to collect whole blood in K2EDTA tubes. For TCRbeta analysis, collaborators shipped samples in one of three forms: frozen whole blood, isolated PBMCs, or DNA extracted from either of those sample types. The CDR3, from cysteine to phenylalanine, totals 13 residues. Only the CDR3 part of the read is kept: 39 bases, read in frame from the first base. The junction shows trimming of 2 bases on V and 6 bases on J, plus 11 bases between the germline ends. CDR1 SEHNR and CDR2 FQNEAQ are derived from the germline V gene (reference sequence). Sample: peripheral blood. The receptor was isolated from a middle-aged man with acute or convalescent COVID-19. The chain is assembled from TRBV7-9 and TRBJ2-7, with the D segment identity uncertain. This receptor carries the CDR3 CASSLSSVVEQYF. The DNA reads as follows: TGTGCCAGCAGCTTAAGTTCAGTCGTCGAGCAGTACTTC.